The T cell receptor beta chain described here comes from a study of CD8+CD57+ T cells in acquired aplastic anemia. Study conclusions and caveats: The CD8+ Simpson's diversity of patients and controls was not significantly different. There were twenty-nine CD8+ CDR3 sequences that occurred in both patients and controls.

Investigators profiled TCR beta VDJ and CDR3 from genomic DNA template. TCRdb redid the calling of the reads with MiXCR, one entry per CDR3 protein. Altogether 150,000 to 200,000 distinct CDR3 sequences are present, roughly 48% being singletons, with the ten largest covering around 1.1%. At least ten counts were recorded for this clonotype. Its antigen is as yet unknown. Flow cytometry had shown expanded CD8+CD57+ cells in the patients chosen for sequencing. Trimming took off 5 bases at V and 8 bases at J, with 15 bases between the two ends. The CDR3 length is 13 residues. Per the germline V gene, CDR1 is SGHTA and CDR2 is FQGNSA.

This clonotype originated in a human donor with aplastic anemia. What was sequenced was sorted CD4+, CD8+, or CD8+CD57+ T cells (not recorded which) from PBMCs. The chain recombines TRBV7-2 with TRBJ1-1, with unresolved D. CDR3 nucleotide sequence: TGTGCCAGCAGCACCTTTTACGCCCGCGAAGCTTTCTTT. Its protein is CASSTFYAREAFF.